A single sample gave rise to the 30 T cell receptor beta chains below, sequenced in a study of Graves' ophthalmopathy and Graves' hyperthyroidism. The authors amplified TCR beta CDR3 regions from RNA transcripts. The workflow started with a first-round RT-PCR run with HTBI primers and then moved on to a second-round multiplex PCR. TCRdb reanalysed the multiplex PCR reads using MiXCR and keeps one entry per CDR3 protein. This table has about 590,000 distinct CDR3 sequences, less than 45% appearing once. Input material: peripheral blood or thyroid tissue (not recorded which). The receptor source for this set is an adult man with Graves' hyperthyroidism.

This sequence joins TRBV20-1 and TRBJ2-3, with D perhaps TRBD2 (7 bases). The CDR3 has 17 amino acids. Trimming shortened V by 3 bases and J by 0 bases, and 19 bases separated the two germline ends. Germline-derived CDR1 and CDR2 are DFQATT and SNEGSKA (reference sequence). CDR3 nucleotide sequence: TGCAGTGCTAGCAAGGCGGGGGCCCTCGCTAGCACAGATACGCAGTATTTT. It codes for CSASKAGALASTDTQYF.

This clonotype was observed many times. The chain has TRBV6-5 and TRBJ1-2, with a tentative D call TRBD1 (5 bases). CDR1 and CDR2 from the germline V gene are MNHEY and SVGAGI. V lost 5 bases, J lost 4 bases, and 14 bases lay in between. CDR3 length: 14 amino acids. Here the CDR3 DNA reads TGTGCCAGCAGTAAGGGACGGGGCCGCTATGGCTACACCTTC. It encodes CASSKGRGRYGYTF.

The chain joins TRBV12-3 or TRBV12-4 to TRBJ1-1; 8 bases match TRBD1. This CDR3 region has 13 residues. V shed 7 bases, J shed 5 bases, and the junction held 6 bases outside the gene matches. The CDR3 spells CASTRTGRTEAFF. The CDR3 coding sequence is TGTGCCAGCACCCGGACAGGGAGGACTGAAGCTTTCTTT.

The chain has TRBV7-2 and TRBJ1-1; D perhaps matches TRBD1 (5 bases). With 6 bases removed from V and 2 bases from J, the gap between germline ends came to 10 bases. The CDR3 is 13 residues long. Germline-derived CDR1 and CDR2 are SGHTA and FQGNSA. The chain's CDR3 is CASSAGFNTEAFF. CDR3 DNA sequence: TGTGCCAGCAGTGCAGGGTTTAACACTGAAGCTTTCTTT.

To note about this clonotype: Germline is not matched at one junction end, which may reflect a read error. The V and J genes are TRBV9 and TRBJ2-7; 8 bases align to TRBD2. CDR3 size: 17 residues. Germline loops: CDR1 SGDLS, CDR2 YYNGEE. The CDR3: CASSAQLRRGATDTQYF. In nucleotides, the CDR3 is TGTGCCAGCAGCGCCCAACTCAGGCGGGGGGCCACAGATACGCAGTATTTC.

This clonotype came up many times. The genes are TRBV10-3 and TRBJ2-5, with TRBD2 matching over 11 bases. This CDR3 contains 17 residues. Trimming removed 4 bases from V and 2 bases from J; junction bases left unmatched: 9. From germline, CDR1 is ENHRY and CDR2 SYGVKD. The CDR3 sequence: CAISASGTSGTQETQYF. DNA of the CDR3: TGTGCCATCAGTGCGTCGGGGACTAGCGGAACTCAAGAGACCCAGTACTTC.

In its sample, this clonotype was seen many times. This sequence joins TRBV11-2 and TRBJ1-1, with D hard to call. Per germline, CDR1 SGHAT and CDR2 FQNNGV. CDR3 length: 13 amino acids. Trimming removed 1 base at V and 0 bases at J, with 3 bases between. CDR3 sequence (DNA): TGTGCCAGCAGCTTAGTCATGAACACTGAAGCTTTCTTT. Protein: CASSLVMNTEAFF.

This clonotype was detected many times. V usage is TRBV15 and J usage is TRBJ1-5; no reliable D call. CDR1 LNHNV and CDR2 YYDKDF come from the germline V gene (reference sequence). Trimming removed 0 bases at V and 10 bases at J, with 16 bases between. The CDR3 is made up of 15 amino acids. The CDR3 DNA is TGTGCCACCAGCAGAGATTTTGGACGGTCTGGTCCCCAGCATTTT. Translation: CATSRDFGRSGPQHF.

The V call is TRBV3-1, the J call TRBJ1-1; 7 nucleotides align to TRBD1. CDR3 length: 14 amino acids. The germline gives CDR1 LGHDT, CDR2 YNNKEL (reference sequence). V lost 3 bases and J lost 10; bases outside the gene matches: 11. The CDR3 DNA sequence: TGTGCCAGCAGCCAGTACGACAGGGCTTATGGAGCTTTCTTT. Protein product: CASSQYDRAYGAFF.

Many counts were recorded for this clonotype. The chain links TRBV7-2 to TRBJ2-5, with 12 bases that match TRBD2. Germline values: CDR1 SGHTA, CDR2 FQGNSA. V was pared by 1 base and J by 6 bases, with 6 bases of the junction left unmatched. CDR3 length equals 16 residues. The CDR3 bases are TGTGCCAGCAGCTTAGTGGCTAGCGGGGGGGCACAGACCCAGTACTTC. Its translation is CASSLVASGGAQTQYF.

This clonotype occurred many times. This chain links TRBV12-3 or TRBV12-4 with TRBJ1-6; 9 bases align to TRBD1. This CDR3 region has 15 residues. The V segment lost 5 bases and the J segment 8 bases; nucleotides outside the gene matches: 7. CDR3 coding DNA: TGTGCCAGCAGTAGGGGGGGACAGGGATATTCACCCCTCCACTTT. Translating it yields CASSRGGQGYSPLHF.

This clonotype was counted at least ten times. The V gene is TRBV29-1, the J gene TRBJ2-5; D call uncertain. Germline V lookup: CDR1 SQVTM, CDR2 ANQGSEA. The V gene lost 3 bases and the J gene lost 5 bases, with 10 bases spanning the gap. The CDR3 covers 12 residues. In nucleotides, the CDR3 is TGCAGCGTTGAGATAGGTTGGGAGACCCAGTACTTC. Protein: CSVEIGWETQYF.

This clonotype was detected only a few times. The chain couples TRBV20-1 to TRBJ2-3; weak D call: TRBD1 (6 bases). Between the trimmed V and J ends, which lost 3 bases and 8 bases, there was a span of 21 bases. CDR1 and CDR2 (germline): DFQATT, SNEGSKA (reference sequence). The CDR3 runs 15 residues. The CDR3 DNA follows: TGCAGTGCTAGTGACCCGGGACAACCTTTCGGTACGCAGTATTTT. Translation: CSASDPGQPFGTQYF.

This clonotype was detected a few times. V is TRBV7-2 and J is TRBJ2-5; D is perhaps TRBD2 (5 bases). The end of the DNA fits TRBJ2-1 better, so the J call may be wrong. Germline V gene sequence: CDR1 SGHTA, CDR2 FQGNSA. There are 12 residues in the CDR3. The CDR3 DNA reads TGTGCCAGCAGCCTCATAGCGAGTGAGCAGTTCTTC. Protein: CASSLIASEQFF.

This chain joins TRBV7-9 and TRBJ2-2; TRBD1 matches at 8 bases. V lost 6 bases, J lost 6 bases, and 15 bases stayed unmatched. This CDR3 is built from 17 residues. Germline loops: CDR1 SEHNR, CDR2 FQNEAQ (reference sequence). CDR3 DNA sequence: TGTGCCAGCAGAGAGACAGGGGACATTAGTTTCGCCGGGGAGCTGTTTTTT. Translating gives CASRETGDISFAGELFF.

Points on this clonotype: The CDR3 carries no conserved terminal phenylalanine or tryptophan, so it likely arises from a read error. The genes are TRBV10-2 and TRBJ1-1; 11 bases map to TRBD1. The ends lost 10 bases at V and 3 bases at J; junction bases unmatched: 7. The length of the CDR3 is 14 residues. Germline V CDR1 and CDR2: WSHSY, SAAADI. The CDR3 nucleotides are TGCGCCATCAGCAGGGGACAGGGGGACACTGAAGCTTTCCTT. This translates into CAISRGQGDTEAFL.

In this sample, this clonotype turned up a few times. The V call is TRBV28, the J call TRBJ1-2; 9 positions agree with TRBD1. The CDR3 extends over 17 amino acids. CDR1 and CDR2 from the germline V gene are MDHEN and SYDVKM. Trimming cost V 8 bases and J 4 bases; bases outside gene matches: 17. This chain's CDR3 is CASGPSGQGQLFYGYTF. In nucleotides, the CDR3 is TGTGCCAGCGGACCATCGGGACAGGGACAGTTATTCTATGGCTACACCTTC.

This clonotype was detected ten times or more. The CDR3 nucleotides are TGCAGTGCTGGACAGGGGTTGTACGAGCAGTACTTC. Protein product: CSAGQGLYEQYF. The chain combines TRBV20-1 with TRBJ2-7, with TRBD1 matching 9 bases. J was trimmed by 4 bases and V by 5 bases; bases with no gene match: 3. The CDR3 has 12 residues. Germline assignment: CDR1 DFQATT and CDR2 SNEGSKA (reference sequence).

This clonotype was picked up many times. Here the CDR3 DNA reads TGTGCCACCAGTGAAGGATGGGGCGGCCTTAATGAAAAACTGTTTTTT. This translates into CATSEGWGGLNEKLFF. The chain joins TRBV24-1 to TRBJ1-4, with D perhaps matching TRBD1 (5 bases). Germline CDR1 is KGHDR and CDR2 is SFDVKD. Trimming cost V 4 bases and J 4 bases, with 15 bases left between them. The CDR3 has 16 amino acids.

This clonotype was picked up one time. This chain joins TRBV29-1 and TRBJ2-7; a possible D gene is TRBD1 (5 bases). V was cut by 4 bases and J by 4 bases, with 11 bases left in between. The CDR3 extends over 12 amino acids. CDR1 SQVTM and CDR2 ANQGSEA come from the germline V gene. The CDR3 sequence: CSVGAGSYEQYF. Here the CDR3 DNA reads TGCAGCGTTGGGGCAGGGTCATACGAGCAGTACTTC.

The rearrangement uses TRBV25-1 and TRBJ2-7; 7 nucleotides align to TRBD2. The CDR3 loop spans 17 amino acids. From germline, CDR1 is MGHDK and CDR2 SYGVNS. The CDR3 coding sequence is TGTGCGGCACACTGGAAAGGGCTAGCGGTGTTCGGGATCGAGCAGTACTTC. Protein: CAAHWKGLAVFGIEQYF.

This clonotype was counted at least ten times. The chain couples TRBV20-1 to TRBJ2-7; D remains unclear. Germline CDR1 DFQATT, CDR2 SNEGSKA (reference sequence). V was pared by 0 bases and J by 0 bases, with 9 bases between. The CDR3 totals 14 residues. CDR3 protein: CSARDVASSYEQYF. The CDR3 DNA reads TGCAGTGCTAGAGATGTGGCCAGCTCCTACGAGCAGTACTTC.

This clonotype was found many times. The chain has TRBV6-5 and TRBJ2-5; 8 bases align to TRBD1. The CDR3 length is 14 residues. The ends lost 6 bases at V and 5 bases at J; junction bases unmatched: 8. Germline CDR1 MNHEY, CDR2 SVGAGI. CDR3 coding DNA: TGTGCCAGCAGAGTATCAGGGGGCAGGGAGACCCAGTACTTC. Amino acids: CASRVSGGRETQYF.

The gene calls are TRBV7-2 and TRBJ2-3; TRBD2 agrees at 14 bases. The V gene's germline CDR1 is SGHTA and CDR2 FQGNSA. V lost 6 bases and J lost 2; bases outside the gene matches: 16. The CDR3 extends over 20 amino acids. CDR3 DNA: TGTGCCAGCAGTCCTAGGGGCGGGGGACTAGCGGGGGAGATCACAGATACGCAGTATTTT. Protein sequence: CASSPRGGGLAGEITDTQYF.

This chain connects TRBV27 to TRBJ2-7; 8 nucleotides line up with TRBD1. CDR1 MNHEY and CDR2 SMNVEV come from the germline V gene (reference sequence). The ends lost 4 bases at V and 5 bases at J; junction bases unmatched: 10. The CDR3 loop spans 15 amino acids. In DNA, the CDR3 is TGTGCCAGCAGTTCCCTTCGAAGGACAGGGCACGAGCAGTACTTC. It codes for CASSSLRRTGHEQYF.

CDR3 sequence reads: CASRRDSRSSYGYTF. The CDR3 nucleotides read TGCGCCAGCAGAAGAGACAGCCGCTCCTCCTATGGCTACACCTTC. The chain is built from TRBV10-2 and TRBJ1-2; D possibly corresponds to TRBD1 (5 bases). The CDR3 contains 15 residues. Between the trimmed V and J ends, which lost 6 bases and 4 bases, there was a span of 18 bases. Germline V gene lookup returns CDR1 WSHSY and CDR2 SAAADI.

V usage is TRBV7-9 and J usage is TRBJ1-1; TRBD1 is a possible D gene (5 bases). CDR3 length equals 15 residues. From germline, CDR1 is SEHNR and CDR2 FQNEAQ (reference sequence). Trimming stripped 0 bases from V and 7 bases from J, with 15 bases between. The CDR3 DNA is TGTGCCAGCAGCTTAGCGCTGGGGGGGATCGGTGAAGCTTTCTTT. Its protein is CASSLALGGIGEAFF.

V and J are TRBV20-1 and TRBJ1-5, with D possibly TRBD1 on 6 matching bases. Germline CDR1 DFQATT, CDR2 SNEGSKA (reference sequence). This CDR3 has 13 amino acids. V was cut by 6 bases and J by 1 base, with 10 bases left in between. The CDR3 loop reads CSAGTTSNQPQHF. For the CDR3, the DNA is TGCAGTGCCGGGACAACCAGCAATCAGCCCCAGCATTTT.

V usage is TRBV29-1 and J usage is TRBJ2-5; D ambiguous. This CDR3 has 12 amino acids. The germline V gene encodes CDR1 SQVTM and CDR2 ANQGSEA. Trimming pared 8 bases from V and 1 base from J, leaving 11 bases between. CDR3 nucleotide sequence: TGCAGCTTAGTCCGGATCCAAGAGACCCAGTACTTC. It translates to CSLVRIQETQYF.

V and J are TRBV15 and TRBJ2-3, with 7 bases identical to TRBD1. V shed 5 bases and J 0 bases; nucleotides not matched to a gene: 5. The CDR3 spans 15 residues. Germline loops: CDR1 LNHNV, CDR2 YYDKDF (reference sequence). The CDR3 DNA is TGTGCCACCAGCCCCGCGACAGGGAGCACAGATACGCAGTATTTT. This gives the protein CATSPATGSTDTQYF. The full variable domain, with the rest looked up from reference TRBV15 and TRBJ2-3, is DAMVIQNPRYQVTQFGKPVTLSCSQTLNHNVMYWYQQKSSQAPKLLFHYYDKDFNNEADTPDNFQSRRPNTSFCFLDIRSPGLGDTAMYLCATSPATGSTDTQYFGPGTRLTVL.